The 12 T cell receptor beta chains reported below all come from one sample, sequenced in a study of OX40 agonist ivuxolimab in advanced cancers. Using immunoSEQ multiplex PCR, the repertoire was profiled, and TCRdb retains in-frame clones only, with some absent. The repertoire holds 100,000 to 150,000 clones, with about nine tenths as singletons. Sequences were derived from CD4+ or CD8+ T cells sorted from blood, sampled in a trial of the OX40 agonist ivuxolimab. These receptors were taken from an adult with an advanced solid tumor such as melanoma, head and neck, liver or kidney cancer.

The V call is TRBV7-9, the J call TRBJ2-5, with D hard to call. Per germline, CDR1 SEHNR and CDR2 FQNEAQ (reference sequence). V was shortened by 3 bases and J by 2 bases, with 7 bases between the two germline ends. This CDR3 contains 13 residues. CDR3 nucleotides: TGTGCCAGCAGCTTCGGCTCTCAAGAGACCCAGTACTTC. It yields the protein CASSFGSQETQYF.

This clone was observed once. The J gene is TRBJ1-4, the V gene TRBV27; D unresolved. Looked up from germline, CDR1 is MNHEY and CDR2 is SMNVEV (reference sequence). The CDR3 has 20 amino acids. V gave up 0 bases and J gave up 0 bases, with 20 bases separating them. CDR3 sequence (DNA): TGTGCCAGCAGTTTATCGCTGACTTTTCCCGGAGGACCAACTAATGAAAAACTGTTTTTT. This gives the protein CASSLSLTFPGGPTNEKLFF. Filled out from reference TRBV27 and TRBJ1-4, the complete variable domain reads EAQVTQNPRYLITVTGKKLTVTCSQNMNHEYMSWYRQDPGLGLRQIYYSMNVEVTDKGDVPEGYKVSRKEKRNFPLILESPSPNQTSLYFCASSLSLTFPGGPTNEKLFFGSGTQLSVL.

The gene calls are TRBV9 and TRBJ2-7; TRBD2 aligns across 8 bases. Germline V gene sequence: CDR1 SGDLS, CDR2 YYNGEE. This CDR3 has 16 residues. V lost 0 bases and J lost 4; bases outside the gene matches: 9. In DNA form, the CDR3 reads TGTGCCAGCAGCGTAGATAGCGGGGCCAGGGGATACGAGCAGTACTTC. Translation gives CASSVDSGARGYEQYF.

This sequence joins TRBV6-6 and TRBJ2-3; 9 positions agree with TRBD1. CDR1 is MNHNY, CDR2 SVGAGI, per germline (reference sequence). V was clipped by 8 bases and J by 1 base; unmatched bases: 10. CDR3 length equals 16 residues. CDR3 sequence: CASDGGQGYGTDTQYF. DNA for the CDR3: TGTGCCAGCGACGGGGGACAGGGCTATGGCACAGATACGCAGTATTTT.

This clone was detected once. The rearrangement links TRBV7-2 to TRBJ1-5; tentatively, D is TRBD1 (5 bases). V lost 3 bases and J 4 bases, leaving 16 bases between the germline ends. The germline V gene encodes CDR1 SGHTA and CDR2 FQGNSA. The CDR3 contains 16 residues. In DNA, the CDR3 is TGTGCCAGCAGCTTTCAATCTGGGGGAATTAATCAGCCCCAGCATTTT. This sequence encodes CASSFQSGGINQPQHF.

This chain joins TRBV5-1 and TRBJ2-3; 9 bases are shared with TRBD2. The trim removed 8 bases at V and 4 bases at J, leaving 11 bases unmatched. Looked up from germline, CDR1 is SGHRS and CDR2 is YFSETQ. This CDR3 has 15 amino acids. CDR3 coding DNA: TGCGCCAGTAACGTAATAGCGGGAGTTGCAGATACGCAGTATTTT. Translated, it gives CASNVIAGVADTQYF. The variable domain in full, with the rest retrieved from reference TRBV5-1 and TRBJ2-3, is KAGVTQTPRYLIKTRGQQVTLSCSPISGHRSVSWYQQTPGQGLQFLFEYFSETQRNKGNFPGRFSGRQFSNSRSEMNVSTLELGDSALYLCASNVIAGVADTQYFGPGTRLTVL.

This chain links TRBV5-5 with TRBJ2-7, with D tentatively TRBD1 (5 bases). Germline loops: CDR1 SGHKS, CDR2 YYEKEE (reference sequence). V was cut by 7 bases and J by 0 bases, with 17 bases left in between. The CDR3 covers 15 residues. The CDR3 DNA is TGTGCCAGCGACAGTCCGGGCTTTAGCTCCTACGAGCAGTACTTC. It specifies CASDSPGFSSYEQYF.

The chain carries TRBV7-9 and TRBJ1-1; no firm D call. Germline assignment: CDR1 SEHNR and CDR2 FQNEAQ (reference sequence). The V gene lost 2 bases and the J gene lost 9 bases, with 10 bases spanning the gap. The CDR3 runs to 12 residues. This CDR3 reads CASSLSATKAFF. The CDR3 coding sequence is TGTGCCAGCAGCTTAAGCGCGACGAAAGCTTTCTTT.

This clone appeared a single time. V usage is TRBV28 and J usage is TRBJ1-3; D is uncertain. This CDR3 region has 14 residues. Germline-derived CDR1 and CDR2 are MDHEN and SYDVKM. With 8 bases removed from V and 0 bases from J, the gap between germline ends came to 11 bases. The chain's CDR3 is CASSFLSSGNTIYF. In DNA form, the CDR3 reads TGTGCCAGCTCCTTCCTTTCCTCTGGAAACACCATATATTTT.

The V and J genes are TRBV5-1 and TRBJ2-2, with 7 bases aligning to TRBD1. This CDR3 has 16 amino acids. The V gene end was trimmed by 2 bases and the J gene end by 4 bases; junction bases not matched to a gene: 8. Germline loops: CDR1 SGHRS, CDR2 YFSETQ. CDR3 sequence: CASSFQNRGVTGELFF. CDR3 nucleotides: TGCGCCAGCAGCTTCCAGAACAGGGGTGTCACCGGGGAGCTGTTTTTT.

The chain links TRBV4-3 to TRBJ2-3; D uncertain. The CDR3 is 15 residues long. Trimming stripped 2 bases from V and 3 bases from J, with 12 bases between. Germline assignment: CDR1 LGHNA and CDR2 YSLEER. CDR3 bases: TGCGCCAGCAGCCAACAGGTAGGGAAGACAGATACGCAGTATTTT. Translating it yields CASSQQVGKTDTQYF.

V usage is TRBV11-3 and J usage is TRBJ1-1, with a possible D match to TRBD1 (6 bases). CDR1 SGHNT and CDR2 YENEEA come from the germline V gene. V was clipped by 4 bases and J by 5 bases, with 11 bases between them. The CDR3 loop spans 13 amino acids. The CDR3 here is CASSSQQGTEAFF. The CDR3 DNA is TGTGCCAGCAGCTCCCAACAGGGAACTGAAGCTTTCTTT.